The TCR beta chain under discussion was sequenced for a study of T cells in Graves' hyperthyroidism and ophthalmopathy (dated by TCRdb to 2018 to 2020). Notes on the research overall: Peripheral blood samples were taken at initial diagnosis, before any treatment was given. An independent validation cohort of around 19 hyperthyroidism patients and about 15 patients who later progressed to ophthalmopathy tested prospective prediction of ophthalmopathy. Once sampling was done, hyperthyroidism patients were given methimazole at a starting dose of 30 mg daily, whereas ophthalmopathy patients were given high-dose intravenous methylprednisolone. Thyroid tissue and blood T-cell repertoires from six Graves' hyperthyroidism patients were also compared in the study. To identify distinguishing TCR V-J signatures, a discovery cohort of around 100 patients was used, comprising some 43 with Graves' ophthalmopathy and around 60 with stable Graves' hyperthyroidism. For training and testing, the roughly 100 patients in the discovery cohort were randomly divided in a 7:3 ratio. According to the paper, TCR Vbeta CDR3 sequencing was carried out on 135 peripheral blood samples, which came from approximately 41 ophthalmopathy, 80 or so hyperthyroidism and about 17 progressor patients.

General findings and caveats noted by the study authors: Sample size was not statistically predetermined, and blinding of investigators to group allocation was not performed. During validation, the model predicted progression to ophthalmopathy a median of approximately 7 months ahead of onset, with 70.59% sensitivity and around 73% specificity. Most expanded thyroid clonotypes (frequency above 0.001) were also found in blood, which suggests that blood repertoires may mirror thyroid immune responses. In cross-validation, a model built on a 13 V-J signature told ophthalmopathy apart from stable hyperthyroidism with under 90% sensitivity and around 81% specificity, and in testing the same model reached 80%/75%.

This clonotype was picked up a small number of times. The clone's antigen remains unknown. It has no much larger one-base neighbor in the sample; base qualities were not kept. The germline V gene encodes CDR1 MNHEY and CDR2 SMNVEV (reference sequence). Trimming leaves V shorter by 9 bases and J shorter by 6 bases, with the junction holding 6 bases beyond the gene matches. The CDR3 measures 14 amino acids from cysteine to phenylalanine. Just CDR3 DNA is preserved here, 42 bases in frame from base 1. Ophthalmopathy patients had moderately to severely active disease, Clinical Activity Score of at least 3, NOSPECS grade of at least 4, and duration under 3 months. Patients with uncontrolled infections, other autoimmune diseases, pregnancy or lactation were excluded. Diagnoses relied on clinical symptoms, serum thyroxine and TRAb, thyroid ultrasound and orbital computed tomography. PBMCs were separated from 8 to 10 ml of fresh peripheral blood using Ficoll-Paque density gradient centrifugation. Total RNA was extracted using Trizol reagent, and RNA quality was assessed on an Agilent 2100 Bioanalyzer.

TCR beta CDR3 regions were amplified from RNA transcripts. A first-round RT-PCR of the TCR CDR3 used the HTBI primer set with the Qiagen OneStep RT-PCR kit. A second multiplex PCR round built the libraries, followed by size selection and purification. The libraries were sequenced on an Illumina HiSeq2000 using paired-end 100 bp reads. The authors' pipeline ran thus. SOAPnuke was used to process the raw data, with reads discarded if the reads contained adapters or uncalled bases, had a mean Phred below 15, or lacked an exact constant-primer or identifier match. COPE v1.2.5 was used to merge the high-quality paired reads, and each unique nucleotide sequence was defined as a clonotype. MiTCR v1.1 was used to align the clonotypes against IMGT TRBV, TRBD and TRBJ reference segments. The analysis included only V-J combinations with a frequency above 0.0001, which together covered around 99% of the repertoires. A TCS score was defined as the ratio of F50 (clonal expansion) to E x V (chaos), with BLOSUM62-based TCRdist applied between CDR3 peptides within each V-J. Welch's t-statistics and random forest reduced fewer than 550 V-J features to about 13, which were used in a naive Bayes classifier (R e1071). TCRdb took the public reads, trimmed them with fastp at Q25, ran MiXCR for clone calling and kept in-frame beta chains. Entries that share a CDR3 protein sequence are merged under the most common genes and DNA. V and J calls and clone size were set by TCRdb, not the authors. This sample has about 640,000 distinct CDR3 sequences in its table, and roughly 20% of those were observed once. Around a third of the sample is held by the ten biggest clonotypes.

The origin of this receptor is a young man with Graves' ophthalmopathy. Sample: blood. Rearrangement joined TRBV27 to TRBJ1-6; TRBD1 agrees with 9 junctional bases. The DNA reads as follows: TGTGCCAGTACTGGGACAGGGCTTAATTCACCCCTCCACTTT. Its amino acids are CASTGTGLNSPLHF.